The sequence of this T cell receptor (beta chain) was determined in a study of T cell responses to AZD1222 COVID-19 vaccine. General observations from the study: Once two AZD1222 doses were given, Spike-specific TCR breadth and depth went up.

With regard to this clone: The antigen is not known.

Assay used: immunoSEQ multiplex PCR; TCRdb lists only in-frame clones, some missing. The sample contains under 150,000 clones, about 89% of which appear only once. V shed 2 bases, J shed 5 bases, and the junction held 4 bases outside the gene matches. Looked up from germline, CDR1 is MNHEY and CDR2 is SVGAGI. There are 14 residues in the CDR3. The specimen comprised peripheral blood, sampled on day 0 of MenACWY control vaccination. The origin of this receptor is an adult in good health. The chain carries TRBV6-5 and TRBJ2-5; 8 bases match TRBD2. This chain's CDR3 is CASSYPAGGETQYF. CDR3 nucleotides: TGTGCCAGCAGTTACCCTGCGGGAGGTGAGACCCAGTACTTC.